The entry below gives a single TCR beta chain sequence along with its context. The repertoire was sequenced with immunoSEQ multiplex PCR; TCRdb's copy has only in-frame clones and lacks some. The sample yields some 790,000 clones, over 55% seen once. This CDR3 region has 15 residues. With 6 bases removed from V and 4 bases from J, the gap between germline ends came to 19 bases. Germline CDR1 is ENHRY and CDR2 is SYGVKD. This specimen comes from a study of shared clonotypes between healthy human individuals. The chain uses TRBV10-3 and TRBJ2-7; the D is unclear. Sequenced input: memory CD4+ T cells sorted from blood. Subset meaning: CD45RA-negative fraction. The sequence came from a young woman in good health. The CDR3 bases are TGTGCCATCAGCAACGAGTTTCTAACCCAATACGAGCAGTACTTC. Translated: CAISNEFLTQYEQYF.